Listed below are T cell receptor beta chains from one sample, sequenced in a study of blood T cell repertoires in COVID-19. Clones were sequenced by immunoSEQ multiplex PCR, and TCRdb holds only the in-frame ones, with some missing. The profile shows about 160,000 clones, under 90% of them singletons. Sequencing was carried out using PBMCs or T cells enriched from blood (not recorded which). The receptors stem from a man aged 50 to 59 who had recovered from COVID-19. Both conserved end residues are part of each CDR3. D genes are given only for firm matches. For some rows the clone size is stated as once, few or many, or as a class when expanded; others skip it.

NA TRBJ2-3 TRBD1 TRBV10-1 TGCGCCAGCAGTGAGAGGGGGTGGACAGGGGAACGGGATACGCAGTATTTT CASSERGWTGERDTQYF
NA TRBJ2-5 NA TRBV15 TGTGCCACCAGCAGAGATTTTATGACGGGCGGGAAGACCCAGTACTTC CATSRDFMTGGKTQYF
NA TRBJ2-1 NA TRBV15 TGTGCCACCAGATCCGGGACACACTACAATGAGCAGTTCTTC CATRSGTHYNEQFF
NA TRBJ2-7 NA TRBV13 TGTGCCAGGGGGCGAAGGGACTGCGAGCAGTACTTC CARGRRDCEQYF
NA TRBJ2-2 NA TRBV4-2 TGTGCCAGCAGCCAGGCGGGGGCCGGCACCGGGGAGCTGTTTTTT CASSQAGAGTGELFF
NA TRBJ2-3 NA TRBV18 TGTGCCAGCTCACCGGGACACCGAGCAAACACAGATACGCAGTATTTT CASSPGHRANTDTQYF
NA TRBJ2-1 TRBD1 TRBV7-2 TGTGCCAGCAGCTTAGGACAGGGGGCTTACAATGAGCAGTTCTTC CASSLGQGAYNEQFF
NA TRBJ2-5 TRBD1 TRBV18 TGTGCCAGCTCACCACAAGGGACAGGGAGAGAGACCCAGTACTTC CASSPQGTGRETQYF
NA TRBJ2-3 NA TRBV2 TGTGCCAGCACTTTGGGGGGAAATACGCAGTATTTT CASTLGGNTQYF
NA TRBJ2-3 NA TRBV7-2 TGTGCCAGCAGTCCCACTTTGCGGGGCGCCGGGGATACGCAGTATTTT CASSPTLRGAGDTQYF
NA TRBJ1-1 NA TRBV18 TGTGCCAGCTCACCACCGGGTACGTTAAGGGGCACTGAAGCTTTCTTT CASSPPGTLRGTEAFF
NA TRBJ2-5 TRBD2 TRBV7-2 TGTGCCAGCAGCTTAGTCGGACTAGCGGGGGGCGAGACCCAGTACTTC CASSLVGLAGGETQYF
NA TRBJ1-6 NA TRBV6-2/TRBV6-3 TGTGCCAGCAGTACCCTGGACAATTGGGAATCACCCCTCCACTTT CASSTLDNWESPLHF
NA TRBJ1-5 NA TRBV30 TGTGCCTGGATCCCTCGAGGGTCCGGAAAGAGAAATAGCAATCAGCCCCAGCATTTT CAWIPRGSGKRNSNQPQHF
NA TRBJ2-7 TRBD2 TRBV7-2 TGTGCCAGCAGCTTAGATAGCGGGGGGCTTAGGGAGCAGTACTTC CASSLDSGGLREQYF
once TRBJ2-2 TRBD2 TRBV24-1 TGTGCCACCAGGCGCGGGAGCACCGGGGAGCTGTTTTTT CATRRGSTGELFF
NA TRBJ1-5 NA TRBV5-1 TGCGCCAGCAGCGTCCAAAGGACAGATAATAGCAATCAGCCCCAGCATTTT CASSVQRTDNSNQPQHF
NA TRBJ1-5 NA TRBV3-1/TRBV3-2 TGTGCCAGCAGCCAATCCACAAAAACGCAGGCAGCTTACCAGAATCAGCCCCAGCATTTT CASSQSTKTQAAYQNQPQHF
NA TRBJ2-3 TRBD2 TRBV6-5 TGTGCCAGCAGTTACTCGGGAGGGACCACAGATACGCAGTATTTT CASSYSGGTTDTQYF
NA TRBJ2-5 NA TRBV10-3 TGTGCCATCAGTGAGGGGAAAGGGACATGGTCAGAGACCCAGTACTTC CAISEGKGTWSETQYF
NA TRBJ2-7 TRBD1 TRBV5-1 TGCGCCAGCAGCTGGACCGGGACAGAAGGTGGGCAGTACTTC CASSWTGTEGGQYF
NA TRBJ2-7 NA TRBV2 TGTGCCAGCAGTGATCGGTTCCAGGGTGACGAGCAGTACTTC CASSDRFQGDEQYF
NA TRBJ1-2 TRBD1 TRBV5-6 TGTGCCAGCAGCTGGGGACAGGCCAACTATGGCTACACCTTC CASSWGQANYGYTF
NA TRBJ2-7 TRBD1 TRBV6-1 TGTGCCAGCAGTGAACCCGGACAGGGGGCGGTTTGGCAGTACTTC CASSEPGQGAVWQYF
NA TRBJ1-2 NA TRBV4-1 TGCGCCAGCAGCCAAGAGACCGTTGGGCGAGGCTACACCTTC CASSQETVGRGYTF
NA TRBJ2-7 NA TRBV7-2 TGTGCCAGCAGCTTCCCTAGCACCCAACGCCACGAGCAGTACTTC CASSFPSTQRHEQYF
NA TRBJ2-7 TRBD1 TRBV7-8 TGTGCCAGCAGCCGAGACAGGGTGCCGGACTACGAGCAGTACTTC CASSRDRVPDYEQYF
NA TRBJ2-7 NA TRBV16 TGTGCCAGCAGCCAAGGGAACAGGGTTTGGGAGCAGTACTTC CASSQGNRVWEQYF
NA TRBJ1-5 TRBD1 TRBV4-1 TGCGCCAGCAGCCAAGTCTGGCAGGGGGACAGGGCTAGCAATCAGCCCCAGCATTTT CASSQVWQGDRASNQPQHF
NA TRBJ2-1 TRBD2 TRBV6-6 TGTGCCAGCAGTTATGTGGCGGGGGGGCCAAACCATGAGCAGTTCTTC CASSYVAGGPNHEQFF
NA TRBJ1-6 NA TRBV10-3 TGTGCCATCACCCCGGACATCCCTAATTCACCCCTCCACTTT CAITPDIPNSPLHF
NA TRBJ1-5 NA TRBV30 TGTGCCTGGAGTGTATGGCAGGTCCGTCAGCCCCAGCATTTT CAWSVWQVRQPQHF
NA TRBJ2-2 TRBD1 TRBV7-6 TGTGCCAGCAGCGACATGCGGACAGGGGGCTTCACCGGGGAGCTGTTTTTT CASSDMRTGGFTGELFF
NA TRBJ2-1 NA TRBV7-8 TGTGCCAGCAGCTTAAACCAGGGACTCGTCCCCATGTACAATGAGCAGTTCTTC CASSLNQGLVPMYNEQFF
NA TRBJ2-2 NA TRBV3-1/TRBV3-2 TGTGCCAGCAGCCAAGCTGTGTTTAACACCGGGGAGCTGTTTTTT CASSQAVFNTGELFF
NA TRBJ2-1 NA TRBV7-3 TGTGCCAGCAGCCATGGGGGGGCCGGATACAATGAGCAGTTCTTC CASSHGGAGYNEQFF
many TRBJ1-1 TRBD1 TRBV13 TGTGCCAGCAAAGACCCAGGGGGATACACTGAAGCTTTCTTT CASKDPGGYTEAFF
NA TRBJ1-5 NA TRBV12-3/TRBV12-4 TGTGCCAGCAGTTTTAATAGCAATCAGCCCCAGCATTTT CASSFNSNQPQHF
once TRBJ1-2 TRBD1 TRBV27 TGTGCCAGCAGTTTGGACAGGAACTATGGCTACACCTTC CASSLDRNYGYTF
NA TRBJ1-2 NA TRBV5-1 TGCGCCAGCAGCTTGGGTCAGCCAACTAGCTATGGCTACACCTTC CASSLGQPTSYGYTF
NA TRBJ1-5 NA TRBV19 TGTGCCAGTACCTCGGGAAGGAGAGGTTCTAATCAGCCCCAGCATTTT CASTSGRRGSNQPQHF
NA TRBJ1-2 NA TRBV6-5 TGTGCCAGCAGTACACAGGGAGCCTATGGCTACACCTTC CASSTQGAYGYTF
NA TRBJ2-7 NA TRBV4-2 TGTGCCAGCAGCCAAGAATCGGACAAAAACTACGAGCAGTACTTC CASSQESDKNYEQYF
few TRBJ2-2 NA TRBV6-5 TGTGCCAGCAGTTCCCCCTCGCGAGCGAGGACCGGGGAGCTGTTTTTT CASSSPSRARTGELFF
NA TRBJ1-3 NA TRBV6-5 TGTGCCAGCCAGCGCTTTGTAGGTGGAAACACCATATATTTT CASQRFVGGNTIYF
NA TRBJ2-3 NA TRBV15 TGTGCCACCAGCAGAGATGGGGGGACAGATACGCAGTATTTT CATSRDGGTDTQYF
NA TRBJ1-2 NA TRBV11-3 TGTGCCAGCAGCCTAGCCGACAGTGCTCTAACCTTC CASSLADSALTF
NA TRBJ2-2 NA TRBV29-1 TGCAGCGCGCAGAGAGGTTCGAACACCGGGGAGCTGTTTTTT CSAQRGSNTGELFF